This T cell receptor (beta chain) is from a study of T cells expressing NK-cell markers. Study overall: Within the sequenced cohort of eight donors, seven exhibited HCMV seropositivity and one was seronegative. General study points: Questions lingered over whether expanded NKG2C+ T cell clones were HCMV-specific.

TCRdb re-called the 5' RACE reads and shows each CDR3 protein once, DNA omitted. Recorded for this sample: about 450,000 distinct CDR3 sequences. CDR1 MNHEY and CDR2 SVGAGI come from the germline V gene. The CDR3 has 14 residues. Concerning this clonotype: The antigen is undetermined.

The specimen sequenced was blood T cells: a sorted CD56 or NKG2C T cell subset, CD4+ or CD8+ T cells, or bulk PBMC T cells (not recorded which). This TCR was recovered from a woman between 18 and 69 years old in good health. The chain has TRBV6-5 and TRBJ2-7. CDR3 amino acids: CASSYSSLLYEQYF.